This TCR beta chain was recorded in a study of shared clonotypes between healthy human individuals. Recent vaccinations or acute infections were absent in the healthy HIV-negative adult donors. TCRdb's copy holds only in-frame clones and misses some; the assay was immunoSEQ multiplex PCR. This sample has 650,000 to 700,000 clones, with roughly 91% found just once. With respect to this clone: Its antigen is currently unknown.

The V end lost 4 bases, the J end lost 0 bases, and 19 bases lay between the germline ends. CDR1 and CDR2 from the germline V gene are SGHNT and YENEEA. This CDR3 is built from 18 residues. Study conclusions and caveats: In general, naive subsets displayed greater estimated richness than memory subsets did.

Sequencing input: memory CD8+ T cells from PBMCs. Stated subset: CD45RO+ cells pooled with CCR7-negative TemRA cells. The rearrangement joins TRBV11-3 to TRBJ1-5, with D uncertain. The sequence derives from a young man in good health. Some clones in this sample may be carry-over from other donors' samples. The CDR3 sequence is CASSSYPSQIFSNQPQHF. The DNA of the CDR3 is TGTGCCAGCAGCTCCTATCCCTCACAGATTTTTAGCAATCAGCCCCAGCATTTT.